This record concerns one T cell receptor (beta chain) sequence. The antigen it recognizes is unknown. No much larger clonotype is one base removed from it; base qualities were not supplied. TCRbeta CDR3 regions were amplified from genomic DNA by means of the immunoSEQ Assay, a bias-controlled multiplex PCR. The original methods were these. The number of nucleated cells in each sample was estimated from the amplification of reference gene primers within the assay. Sequence reads were collapsed and filtered to measure the absolute abundance of every unique TCRbeta CDR3 rearrangement. For each sample, productive Simpson clonality was calculated by taking the square root of Simpson's diversity index across productive rearrangements. What TCRdb holds here is the immuneACCESS table cut down to in-frame rearrangements. Part of the clones is not present; checked against another copy, under half of the missing clones reflect an unresolved V gene, and the others are unexplained. V, J and clone size reflect that table, while D and trimming were determined from the DNA. The sample contains around 100,000 clones, about 85% of them found a single time. The top ten clonotypes cover roughly 1.5% of the sample.

Measured from the cysteine to the phenylalanine, the CDR3 is 15 residues long. The entry retains the CDR3 DNA only, 45 bases that are in frame from base 1. According to the germline V gene, CDR1 reads SGHRS and CDR2 reads YFSETQ. Germline trimming amounts to 4 bases on V and 8 bases on J, with 15 as the count of junction bases outside the gene matches. The collaborating institutions used their own protocols to collect whole blood in K2EDTA tubes. Collaborator samples were shipped for TCRbeta analysis as frozen whole blood, isolated PBMCs, or DNA extracted from either sample type. The data were taken from a study of blood T cell repertoires in COVID-19 (dated by TCRdb to 2020 to 2021). Background for the entire study: Samples covering the acute and convalescent phases of COVID-19 were provided by collaborators in the United States, Italy and Spain. Deeply sampled blood TCRbeta repertoires from subjects exposed to, actively infected with, or recovered from COVID-19 were included in the dataset. The repertoires were released in a freely available public database intended as a resource for research on the immune response to SARS-CoV-2. The samples were drawn from the first 160 participants of the ongoing ImmuneRACE study and from 1,254 subjects provided by 6 global collaborators. Sample metadata almost always included a de-identified subject ID, COVID-19 status, age in years and sex. Where HLA class I and class II types were available, the types were taken from metadata supplied by the sample provider, not from assay-based typing. The material from the prospective study consisted of cDNA or gDNA derived from T cells, B-cell-depleted T cells, or PBMCs. General conclusions and limits of the study: Clinical and demographic metadata were provided uncurated, with the amount varying by source and participant.

The TCR comes from a man in his forties with acute or convalescent COVID-19. The sequence links TRBV5-1 to TRBJ2-7; 7 junctional bases match TRBD2. Sequenced input: peripheral blood. In nucleotides, the sequence is TGCGCCAGCAGCCGGATGGGGACTACCCGATCCCAGCAGTACTTC. Translated, it gives CASSRMGTTRSQQYF.